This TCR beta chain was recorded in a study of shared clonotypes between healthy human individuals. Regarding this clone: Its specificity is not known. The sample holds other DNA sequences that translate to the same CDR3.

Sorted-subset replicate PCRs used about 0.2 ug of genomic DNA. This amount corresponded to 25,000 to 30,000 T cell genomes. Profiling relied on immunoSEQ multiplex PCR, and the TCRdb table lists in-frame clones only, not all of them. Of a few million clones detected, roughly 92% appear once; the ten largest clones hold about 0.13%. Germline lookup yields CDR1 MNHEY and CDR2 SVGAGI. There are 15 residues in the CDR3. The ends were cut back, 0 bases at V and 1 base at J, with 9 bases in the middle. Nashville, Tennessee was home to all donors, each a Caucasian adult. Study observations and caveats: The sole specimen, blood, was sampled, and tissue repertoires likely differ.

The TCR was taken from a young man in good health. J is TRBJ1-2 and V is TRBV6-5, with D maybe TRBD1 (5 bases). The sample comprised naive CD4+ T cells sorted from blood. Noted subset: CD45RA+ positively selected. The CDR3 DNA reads TGTGCCAGCAGTTACTCGCGGGGGAGTAACTATGGCTACACCTTC. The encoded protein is CASSYSRGSNYGYTF.